This T cell receptor (beta chain) was identified during a study of shared clonotypes between healthy human individuals. V trimming: 7 bases; J trimming: 4 bases; junction bases outside the gene matches: 7. There are 15 residues in the CDR3. The V gene's germline CDR1 is MDHEN and CDR2 SYDVKM. Sequencing used immunoSEQ multiplex PCR; TCRdb keeps in-frame clones, though not all of them. Among roughly 650,000 clones listed, 97% were seen once. The sequence came from a woman aged 30 to 39 in good health. The chain uses TRBV28 and TRBJ2-3, with 11 positions matching TRBD2. The sample consisted of naive CD4+ T cells sorted from blood. The subset: CD45RA+ positively selected. The CDR3 nucleotides are TGTGCCAGCAAGATAGCGGGAGGGCCCCCAGATACGCAGTATTTT. Translated: CASKIAGGPPDTQYF.